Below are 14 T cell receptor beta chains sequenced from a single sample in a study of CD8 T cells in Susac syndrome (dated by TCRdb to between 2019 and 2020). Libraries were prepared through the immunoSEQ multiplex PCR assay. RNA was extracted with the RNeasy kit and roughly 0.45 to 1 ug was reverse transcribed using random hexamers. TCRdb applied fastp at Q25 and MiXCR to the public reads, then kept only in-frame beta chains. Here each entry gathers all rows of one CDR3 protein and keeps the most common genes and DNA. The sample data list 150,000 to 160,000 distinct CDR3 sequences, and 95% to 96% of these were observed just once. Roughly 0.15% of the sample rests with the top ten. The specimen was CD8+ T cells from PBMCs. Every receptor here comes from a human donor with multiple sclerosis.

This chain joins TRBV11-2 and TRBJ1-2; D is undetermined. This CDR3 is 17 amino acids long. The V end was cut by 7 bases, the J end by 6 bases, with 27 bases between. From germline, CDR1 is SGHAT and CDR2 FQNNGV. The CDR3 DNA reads TGTGCCAGCACCCCCGAGGGTTTTGGGCGCTCGTCCAATGGCTACACCTTC. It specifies CASTPEGFGRSSNGYTF.

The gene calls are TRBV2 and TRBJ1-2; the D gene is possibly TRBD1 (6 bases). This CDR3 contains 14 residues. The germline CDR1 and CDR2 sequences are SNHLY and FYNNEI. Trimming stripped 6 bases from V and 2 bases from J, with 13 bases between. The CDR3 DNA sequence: TGTGCCAGCAGCGATTGGACAGCGAACTATGGCTACACCTTC. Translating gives CASSDWTANYGYTF. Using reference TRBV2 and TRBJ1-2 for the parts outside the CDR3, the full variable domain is EPEVTQTPSHQVTQMGQEVILRCVPISNHLYFYWYRQILGQKVEFLVSFYNNEISEKSEIFDDQFSVERPDGSNFTLKIRSTKLEDSAMYFCASSDWTANYGYTFGSGTRLTVV.

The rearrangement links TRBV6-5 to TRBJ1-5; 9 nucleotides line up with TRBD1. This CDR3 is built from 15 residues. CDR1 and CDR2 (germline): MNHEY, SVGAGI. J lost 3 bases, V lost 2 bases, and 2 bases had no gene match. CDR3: CASSYGTGYNQPQHF. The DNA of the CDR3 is TGTGCCAGCAGTTACGGGACAGGGTACAATCAGCCCCAGCATTTT.

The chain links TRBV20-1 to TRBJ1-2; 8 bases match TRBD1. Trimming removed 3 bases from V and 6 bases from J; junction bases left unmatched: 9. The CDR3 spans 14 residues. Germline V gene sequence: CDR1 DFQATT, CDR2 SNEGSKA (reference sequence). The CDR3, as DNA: TGCAGTGCTAGTGTGGGTACAGGGGGGAATGGCTACACCTTC. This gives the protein CSASVGTGGNGYTF.

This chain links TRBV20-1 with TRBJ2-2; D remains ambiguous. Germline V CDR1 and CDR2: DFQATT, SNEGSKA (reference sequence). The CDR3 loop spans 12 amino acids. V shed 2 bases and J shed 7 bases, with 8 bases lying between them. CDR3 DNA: TGCAGTGCTAGAACAACGAACGGGGAGCTGTTTTTT. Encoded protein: CSARTTNGELFF.

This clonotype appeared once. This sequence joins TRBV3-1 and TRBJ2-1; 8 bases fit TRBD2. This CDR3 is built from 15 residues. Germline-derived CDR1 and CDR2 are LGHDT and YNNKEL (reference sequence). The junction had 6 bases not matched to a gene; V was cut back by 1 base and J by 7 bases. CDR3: CASSQGGLAGNEQFF. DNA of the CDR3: TGTGCCAGCAGCCAAGGAGGGCTAGCGGGTAATGAGCAGTTCTTC.

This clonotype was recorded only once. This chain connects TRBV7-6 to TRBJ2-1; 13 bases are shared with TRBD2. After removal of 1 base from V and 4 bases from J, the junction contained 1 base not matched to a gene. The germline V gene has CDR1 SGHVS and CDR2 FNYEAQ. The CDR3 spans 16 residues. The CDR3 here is CASSLETSGGYNEQFF. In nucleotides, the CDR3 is TGTGCCAGCAGCTTAGAGACTAGCGGGGGGTACAATGAGCAGTTCTTC.

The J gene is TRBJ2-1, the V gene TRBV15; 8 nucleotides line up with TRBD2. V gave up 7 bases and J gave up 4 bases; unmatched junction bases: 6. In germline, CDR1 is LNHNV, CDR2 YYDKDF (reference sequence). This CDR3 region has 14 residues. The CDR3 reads CATTTGGRYNEQFF. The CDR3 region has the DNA TGTGCCACCACGACGGGGGGGCGATACAATGAGCAGTTCTTC.

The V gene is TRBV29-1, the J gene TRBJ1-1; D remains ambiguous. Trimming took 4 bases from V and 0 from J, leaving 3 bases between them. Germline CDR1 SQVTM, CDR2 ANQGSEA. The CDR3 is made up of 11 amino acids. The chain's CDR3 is CSVVVNTEAFF. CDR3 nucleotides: TGCAGCGTTGTAGTGAACACTGAAGCTTTCTTT.

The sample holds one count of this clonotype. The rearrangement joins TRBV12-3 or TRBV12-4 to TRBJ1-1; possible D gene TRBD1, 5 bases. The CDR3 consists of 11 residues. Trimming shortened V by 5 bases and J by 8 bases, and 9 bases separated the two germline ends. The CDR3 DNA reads TGTGCCAGCAGTCGTCAGGGAGAAGCTTTCTTT. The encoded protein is CASSRQGEAFF.

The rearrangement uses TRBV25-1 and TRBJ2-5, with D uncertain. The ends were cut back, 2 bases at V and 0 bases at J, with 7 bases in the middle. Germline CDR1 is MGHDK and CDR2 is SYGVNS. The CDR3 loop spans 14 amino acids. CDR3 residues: CASSETGYQETQYF. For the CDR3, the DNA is TGTGCCAGCAGTGAAACCGGGTACCAAGAGACCCAGTACTTC.

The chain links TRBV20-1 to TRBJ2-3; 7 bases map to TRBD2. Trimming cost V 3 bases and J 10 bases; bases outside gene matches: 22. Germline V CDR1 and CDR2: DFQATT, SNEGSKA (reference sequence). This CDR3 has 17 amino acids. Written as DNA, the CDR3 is TGCAGTGCTAGCTCCGATGGGGGACTAACCCTCATAGGAGCGCAGTATTTT. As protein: CSASSDGGLTLIGAQYF.

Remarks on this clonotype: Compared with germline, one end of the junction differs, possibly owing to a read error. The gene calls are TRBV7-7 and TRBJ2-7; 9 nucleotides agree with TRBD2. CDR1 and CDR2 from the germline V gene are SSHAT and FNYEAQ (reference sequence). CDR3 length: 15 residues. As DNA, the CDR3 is TGTGCTAGCAGCAGAACCGGGACTAGCATCCACGAGCAGTACTTC. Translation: CASSRTGTSIHEQYF.

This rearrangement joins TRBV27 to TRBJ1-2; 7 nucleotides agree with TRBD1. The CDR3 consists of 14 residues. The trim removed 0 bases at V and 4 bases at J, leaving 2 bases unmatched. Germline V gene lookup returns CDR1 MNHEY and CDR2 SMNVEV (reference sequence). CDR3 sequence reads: CASSLSAGGYGYTF. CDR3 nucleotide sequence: TGTGCCAGCAGTTTATCAGCAGGGGGCTATGGCTACACCTTC.